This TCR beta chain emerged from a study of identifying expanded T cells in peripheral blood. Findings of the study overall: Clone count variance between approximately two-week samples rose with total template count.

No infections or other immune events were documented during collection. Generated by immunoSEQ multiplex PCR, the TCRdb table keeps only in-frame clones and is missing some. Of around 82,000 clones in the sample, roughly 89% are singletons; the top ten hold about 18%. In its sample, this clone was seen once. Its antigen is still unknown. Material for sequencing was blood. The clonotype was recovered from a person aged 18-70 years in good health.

The CDR3 coding sequence is TGTGCCAGCAGCTTAGAGATCGGGGCTGAAGCTTTCTTT. It yields the protein CASSLEIGAEAFF. The gene calls are TRBV11-2 and TRBJ1-1; D uncertain. Germline V gives CDR1 SGHAT, CDR2 FQNNGV. This CDR3 has 13 residues. Trimming stripped 0 bases from V and 6 bases from J, with 8 bases between.